These 19 T cell receptor beta chains were sequenced from one sample in a study of OX40 agonist ivuxolimab in advanced cancers. TCRdb's table, derived via immunoSEQ multiplex PCR, lists solely in-frame clones and lacks some. The repertoire includes approximately 82,000 clones, less than 85% of them detected once, and about 0.8% sits in the top ten. Here the sequenced sample was CD4+ or CD8+ T cells sorted from blood, taken in a trial of the OX40 agonist ivuxolimab. These receptors all come from an adult with an advanced solid tumor such as melanoma, head and neck, liver or kidney cancer.

This clone was counted a few times. The J gene is TRBJ1-5, the V gene TRBV19; no clear D. CDR3 length: 14 residues. Trimming cost V 5 bases and J 5 bases, with 13 bases left between them. Per the germline V gene, CDR1 is LNHDA and CDR2 is SQIVND (reference sequence). This CDR3 is CASSRTFLYQPQHF. CDR3 DNA: TGTGCCAGTAGTCGGACCTTTTTATATCAGCCCCAGCATTTT.

The chain is built from TRBV5-1 and TRBJ1-1; 7 nucleotides match TRBD1. Germline CDR1 SGHRS, CDR2 YFSETQ. CDR3 length: 14 residues. Unmatched junction bases numbered 3, after V lost 4 bases and J lost 0 bases. The CDR3 nucleotides are TGCGCCAGCAGCCAGGGACAGTTGAACACTGAAGCTTTCTTT. Amino acid sequence: CASSQGQLNTEAFF.

The rearrangement links TRBV2 to TRBJ2-5; 8 bases map to TRBD2. The germline CDR1 and CDR2 sequences are SNHLY and FYNNEI. V dropped 6 bases and J dropped 2; count of bases not matched to a gene: 2. The CDR3 runs to 13 residues. The CDR3 loop reads CASRLAEQETQYF. The CDR3 DNA reads TGTGCCAGCAGACTAGCGGAGCAAGAGACCCAGTACTTC.

This clone was detected once. CDR3: CASLLGLAKNEQFF. In nucleotides, the CDR3 is TGTGCCAGCCTCTTAGGACTAGCGAAAAATGAGCAGTTCTTC. The rearrangement joins TRBV2 to TRBJ2-1, with 9 bases aligning to TRBD2. The CDR3 has 14 amino acids. From germline, CDR1 is SNHLY and CDR2 FYNNEI. The J segment lost 7 bases and the V segment lost 8 bases, leaving 9 bases of the junction unmatched.

This chain uses TRBV4-2 with TRBJ1-2; 8 bases are a match to TRBD1. Germline trimming cut 0 bases from V and 8 bases from J; bases unmatched to any gene: 8. This CDR3 is built from 15 residues. The germline V gene has CDR1 LGHNA and CDR2 YNFKEQ. Here the CDR3 reads CASSQDEAGGRGYTF. The CDR3 DNA follows: TGTGCCAGCAGCCAAGATGAGGCAGGGGGCAGAGGCTACACCTTC.

This chain links TRBV10-3 with TRBJ2-3, with TRBD2 matching 11 bases. The V gene's germline CDR1 is ENHRY and CDR2 SYGVKD. This CDR3 has 18 amino acids. V lost 1 base to trimming and J lost 6 bases; unmatched junction nucleotides: 12. In DNA form, the CDR3 reads TGTGCCATCAGTGAGTTTGGGTCTAGCGGGGGGCCAGGGGATACGCAGTATTTT. Translated, it gives CAISEFGSSGGPGDTQYF.

The rearrangement links TRBV19 to TRBJ1-4; 9 bases map to TRBD1. This CDR3 contains 14 residues. The ends lost 4 bases at V and 5 bases at J; junction bases unmatched: 2. Germline V lookup: CDR1 LNHDA, CDR2 SQIVND (reference sequence). CDR3 loop: CASSRGQGNEKLFF. In nucleotides, the CDR3 is TGTGCCAGTAGTAGGGGACAGGGAAATGAAAAACTGTTTTTT.

This chain connects TRBV4-3 to TRBJ2-6; D is perhaps TRBD2 (6 bases). V was clipped by 0 bases and J by 0 bases, with 12 bases between them. This CDR3 contains 18 residues. Looked up from germline, CDR1 is LGHNA and CDR2 is YSLEER. The CDR3 reads CASSQDLGGVSGANVLTF. The CDR3 coding sequence is TGCGCCAGCAGCCAAGATTTGGGGGGAGTCTCTGGGGCCAACGTCCTGACTTTC.

V gene TRBV27 combines with J gene TRBJ2-5, with TRBD2 as a possible D gene (7 bases). This CDR3 is built from 17 residues. V lost 2 bases and J lost 0, with 16 bases in between. Per the germline V gene, CDR1 is MNHEY and CDR2 is SMNVEV (reference sequence). The CDR3 protein is CASSLGGASNYQETQYF. The CDR3 nucleotides read TGTGCCAGCAGTTTAGGGGGGGCTAGCAACTACCAAGAGACCCAGTACTTC.

The chain recombines TRBV6-5 with TRBJ2-2; the D is unclear. CDR1 MNHEY and CDR2 SVGAGI come from the germline V gene. The CDR3 is 13 residues long. Trimming stripped 4 bases from V and 6 bases from J, with 9 bases between. The CDR3 reads CASSSARAGELFF. CDR3 nucleotide sequence: TGTGCCAGCAGTTCAGCCCGAGCCGGGGAGCTGTTTTTT.

J is TRBJ2-7 and V is TRBV7-9; the D is unclear. Germline V gene lookup returns CDR1 SEHNR and CDR2 FQNEAQ (reference sequence). The CDR3 contains 13 residues. V was clipped by 1 base and J by 6 bases, with 10 bases between them. The CDR3 DNA reads as TGTGCCAGCAGCTTAGTTGTCCTCTCCGAGCAGTACTTC. Translated, it gives CASSLVVLSEQYF.

The chain has TRBV10-1 and TRBJ1-4, with D unresolved. Trimming removed 2 bases at V and 4 bases at J, with 2 bases between. Germline CDR1 is WNHNN and CDR2 is SYGVQD (reference sequence). The CDR3 has 12 residues. Here the CDR3 DNA reads TGCGCCAGCAGTGAGAATAATGAAAAACTGTTTTTT. This codes for CASSENNEKLFF.

This sequence joins TRBV7-2 and TRBJ2-7; possible D gene TRBD1, 5 bases. This CDR3 has 14 residues. CDR1 is SGHTA and CDR2 is FQGNSA in the germline V gene. Trimming took 1 base from V and 3 from J, leaving 10 bases between them. The CDR3 coding sequence is TGTGCCAGCAGCTTAGTCAGGGCTGGCTACGAGCAGTACTTC. The encoded protein is CASSLVRAGYEQYF.

The chain recombines TRBV2 with TRBJ2-5; tentative D call: TRBD1 (5 bases). This CDR3 has 13 amino acids. Trimming removed 6 bases from V and 5 bases from J, with 13 bases in between. Germline V CDR1 and CDR2: SNHLY, FYNNEI. The CDR3 DNA reads as TGTGCCAGCAGATCAGGGTTAGGGGAGACCCAGTACTTC. Protein product: CASRSGLGETQYF.

The chain couples TRBV7-9 to TRBJ2-1, with D uncertain. Trimming cost V 1 base and J 8 bases, with 15 bases left between them. Germline V CDR1 and CDR2: SEHNR, FQNEAQ (reference sequence). The CDR3 totals 15 residues. CDR3 region: CASSLGGGGFDEQFF. The CDR3 DNA follows: TGTGCCAGCAGCTTAGGAGGCGGTGGCTTCGATGAGCAGTTCTTC.

J is TRBJ2-1 and V is TRBV10-3; 11 bases line up with TRBD1. Germline values: CDR1 ENHRY, CDR2 SYGVKD. V dropped 5 bases and J dropped 7; count of bases not matched to a gene: 4. CDR3 size: 14 residues. In nucleotides, the CDR3 is TGTGCCATCAGTCGGGGGACAGGGGGGAATGAGCAGTTCTTC. Translated, it gives CAISRGTGGNEQFF.

This clone occurred a few times. The genes are TRBV7-2 and TRBJ2-7; TRBD1 matches at 10 bases. Germline V CDR1 and CDR2: SGHTA, FQGNSA. The V segment lost 4 bases and the J segment 2 bases; nucleotides outside the gene matches: 5. CDR3 length: 15 amino acids. The CDR3 is CASSWGQGLTYEQYF. The CDR3 DNA sequence: TGTGCCAGCAGCTGGGGACAGGGGTTGACCTACGAGCAGTACTTC.

The gene calls are TRBV29-1 and TRBJ2-3; the D gene is possibly TRBD1 (6 bases). The CDR3 loop spans 14 amino acids. Germline V CDR1 and CDR2: SQVTM, ANQGSEA. V was shortened by 5 bases and J by 2 bases, with 14 bases between the two germline ends. The CDR3 sequence is CSVLRGSTTDTQYF. In DNA, the CDR3 is TGCAGCGTTTTAAGGGGGTCTACCACAGATACGCAGTATTTT.

J is TRBJ1-2 and V is TRBV9; D might be TRBD1 (5 bases). From germline, CDR1 is SGDLS and CDR2 YYNGEE. Trimming left V 3 bases short and J 11 bases short, with 14 bases between. The CDR3 spans 12 residues. The CDR3 bases are TGTGCCAGCAGCGCCGTCGGGACGCCTTACACCTTC. Amino acid sequence: CASSAVGTPYTF.